Detailed here is one T cell receptor (beta chain). No antigen is known for it. Germline loops: CDR1 SGHDT, CDR2 YYEEEE. Trimming at V came to 3 bases and at J to 3 bases, leaving 5 bases not matched to a gene. The CDR3 has 16 residues. Only in-frame clones appear in the TCRdb table, and some are missing; sequencing was by immunoSEQ multiplex PCR. The sample includes 90,000 or so clones, roughly 85% of them seen just once. The source of the sample is a study of cytomegalovirus exposure and HLA in healthy donors. Study details: The 100 to 150 validation repertoires matched the roughly 630 first-cohort repertoires in platform, a later analysis reported.

The study's findings and limits: Some public TCRs appeared in many individuals, while most sequences were rare. In vitro checks showed that three CMV-associated chains really do target CMV antigens. Clusters of TCRs from the first cohort tended to co-occur in the roughly 120 validation repertoires (as a later analysis found).

This sequence joins TRBV5-6 and TRBJ2-1; 11 bases agree with TRBD2. This sequence originates from a man aged 18 to 29 in good health and CMV-seropositive. Sequencing was done on a sample of PBMCs. CDR3 in DNA: TGTGCCAGCAGCTCTCTGACTAGCGGGGTCTACAATGAGCAGTTCTTC. As protein: CASSSLTSGVYNEQFF.